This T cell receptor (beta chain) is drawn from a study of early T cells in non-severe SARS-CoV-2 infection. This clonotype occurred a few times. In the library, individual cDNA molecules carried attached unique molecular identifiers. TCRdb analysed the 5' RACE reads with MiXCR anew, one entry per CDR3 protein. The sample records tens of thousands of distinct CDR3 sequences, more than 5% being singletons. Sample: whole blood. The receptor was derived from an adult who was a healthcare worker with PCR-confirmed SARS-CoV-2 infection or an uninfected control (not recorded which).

The CDR3 sequence: CASGKLGGADEQYF. CDR3 bases: TGTGCCAGCGGCAAATTGGGGGGCGCAGACGAGCAGTACTTC. V gene TRBV28 combines with J gene TRBJ2-7; D possibly matches TRBD1 or TRBD2 (6 bases each). This CDR3 contains 14 residues. V lost 8 bases to trimming and J lost 5 bases, with 19 bases between them. CDR1 and CDR2 (germline): MDHEN, SYDVKM.